The 10 T cell receptor beta chains given below trace back to one sample, sequenced in a study of shared clonotypes between healthy human individuals. Repertoires were generated with immunoSEQ multiplex PCR, while TCRdb's copy carries only in-frame clones and drops some. The table lists some 470,000 clones, about 79% of them singletons, with 10% to 15% in the top ten. Sequencing was done on a sample of PBMCs. The receptor source for this set is a woman aged 40 to 50 in good health. Some clones in this sample may be carry-over from other donors' samples.

V usage is TRBV7-9 and J usage is TRBJ1-2; D is possibly TRBD1 (6 bases). V shed 5 bases and J shed 2 bases, with 18 bases lying between them. The CDR3 length is 16 residues. The V gene's germline CDR1 is SEHNR and CDR2 FQNEAQ (reference sequence). This CDR3 is CASSTIPQGPNYGYTF. CDR3 sequence (DNA): TGTGCCAGCAGCACCATCCCACAGGGCCCCAACTATGGCTACACCTTC.

This clone is a singleton in its sample. J is TRBJ2-7 and V is TRBV5-4; 7 bases agree with TRBD1. This CDR3 is built from 16 residues. CDR1 is SGHNT, CDR2 YYREEE, per germline (reference sequence). The junction had 12 bases not matched to a gene; V was cut back by 4 bases and J by 2 bases. The CDR3 DNA reads as TGTGCCAGCAGCCCAGGGGCCGGGACAGAGGCCTACGAGCAGTACTTC. It encodes CASSPGAGTEAYEQYF.

This chain joins TRBV9 and TRBJ1-3; D gene unclear. With 0 bases removed from V and 4 bases from J, the gap between germline ends came to 8 bases. This CDR3 comprises 14 residues. Germline CDR1 is SGDLS and CDR2 is YYNGEE. CDR3 loop: CASSVGRLGNTIYF. Here the CDR3 DNA reads TGTGCCAGCAGCGTAGGGAGATTGGGAAACACCATATATTTT.

V is TRBV10-1 and J is TRBJ2-2; D might be TRBD2 (5 bases). V lost 8 bases and J 3 bases, leaving 25 bases between the germline ends. The CDR3 is made up of 18 amino acids. CDR1 is WNHNN and CDR2 is SYGVQD in the germline V gene (reference sequence). The chain's CDR3 is CASFRIRRLELDTGELFF. For the CDR3, the DNA is TGCGCCAGCTTTAGAATCAGGAGGTTGGAGTTGGACACCGGGGAGCTGTTTTTT.

The chain uses TRBV6-4 and TRBJ1-5, with D hard to call. The V end lost 2 bases, the J end lost 3 bases, and 5 bases lay between the germline ends. The CDR3 runs to 13 residues. Germline CDR1 reads MRHNA; CDR2 reads SNTAGT. CDR3 protein: CASSDGINQPQHF. The CDR3 DNA sequence: TGTGCCAGCAGTGACGGGATCAATCAGCCCCAGCATTTT.

V and J are TRBV11-3 and TRBJ2-1, with D uncertain. Germline V gives CDR1 SGHNT, CDR2 YENEEA. The CDR3 runs to 12 residues. Trimming left V 2 bases short and J 9 bases short, with 8 bases between. CDR3 protein: CASSLSMGEQFF. DNA of the CDR3: TGTGCCAGCAGCTTATCGATGGGTGAGCAGTTCTTC.

As for this clone: One end of the junction fails to match germline, which may point to a read error. V is TRBV18 and J is TRBJ2-7, with 7 nucleotides matching TRBD1. The CDR3 totals 13 residues. Looked up from germline, CDR1 is KGHSH and CDR2 is LQKENI. The chain's CDR3 is CACSDRVVGEQYF. The CDR3 region has the DNA TGTGCCTGCTCAGACAGGGTAGTTGGCGAGCAGTACTTC.

The chain links TRBV29-1 to TRBJ1-3; possible D gene TRBD1, 5 bases. The CDR3 runs 13 residues. In germline, CDR1 is SQVTM, CDR2 ANQGSEA. The germline V and J ends were trimmed by 6 bases and 3 bases, with 12 bases remaining between them. CDR3 nucleotide sequence: TGCAGCGTGGCAACAGGACTTGGAAACACCATATATTTT. Its translation: CSVATGLGNTIYF.

This sequence joins TRBV28 and TRBJ1-2, with 9 bases lining up with TRBD1. This CDR3 has 16 residues. Per the germline V gene, CDR1 is MDHEN and CDR2 is SYDVKM. Losses at the gene ends were 3 bases for V and 4 bases for J; bases not matched to a gene: 9. The CDR3 region has the DNA TGTGCCAGCAGTTTCCCAACAGGGGGCGTAAGCTATGGCTACACCTTC. It specifies CASSFPTGGVSYGYTF.

The chain has TRBV29-1 and TRBJ1-2; 8 bases agree with TRBD1. CDR1 SQVTM and CDR2 ANQGSEA come from the germline V gene. The CDR3 totals 13 residues. The trim removed 4 bases at V and 5 bases at J, leaving 6 bases unmatched. The CDR3 coding sequence is TGCAGCGTTGGGGACAGGAACACGTATGGCTACACCTTC. It codes for CSVGDRNTYGYTF.